The clone carrying this TCR beta chain was detected a few times. Its target is not known. The data are from a study of cytomegalovirus exposure and HLA in healthy donors. General observations from the study: In a later analysis, TCR beta V- and J-gene trimming showed a link to a missense DCLRE1C variant. Prior analysis indicated that the majority of TCR beta V segments exhibited productivity approximately 87% or approximately 30% of the time.

PCR used 60 Vbeta primers and 13 Jbeta primers. Sequencing used immunoSEQ multiplex PCR; TCRdb keeps in-frame clones, though not all of them. The sample consists of 120,000 or so clones, 80% of them appearing once. The sequenced sample consisted of PBMCs. The origin of this receptor is a man in his fifties or sixties in good health and CMV-seronegative.

The DNA for the CDR3 is TGTGCCAGCAGCTCAAGAACCGGAGCGGGGGGGCTTATAGGGGAGACCCAGTACTTC. Translated: CASSSRTGAGGLIGETQYF. The rearrangement joins TRBV5-4 to TRBJ2-5, with 10 bases fitting TRBD2. This CDR3 region has 19 residues. CDR1 and CDR2 (germline): SGHNT, YYREEE (reference sequence). V was pared by 3 bases and J by 5 bases, with 19 bases of the junction left unmatched.